The source of this T cell receptor (beta chain) is a study of cytomegalovirus exposure and HLA in healthy donors. Points from the study as a whole: Researchers counted around 170 TCR beta chains as cytomegalovirus-associated. Per published accounts, TCR beta sequences correctly predicted the HLA-A and HLA-B alleles of most subjects.

V gave up 4 bases and J gave up 0 bases; unmatched junction bases: 17. CDR1 and CDR2 from the germline V gene are SGHTS and YDEGEE. The CDR3 contains 19 residues. This clone was counted only a few times. Its antigen remains unidentified. This PCR relied on a set of 60 Vbeta primers and 13 Jbeta primers. Some clones are missing from TCRdb's copy, which holds only in-frame ones; the method was immunoSEQ multiplex PCR. The table has 150,000 or so clones, over 65% seen once; the top ten hold roughly 7.1%. The rearrangement uses TRBV5-8 and TRBJ1-1, with TRBD1 matching 8 bases. The receptor was isolated from a man in his forties in good health and CMV-seropositive. Source material: PBMCs. The CDR3 protein is CASSLAGGQGALVNTEAFF. DNA of the CDR3: TGTGCCAGCAGCCTGGCCGGGGGGCAGGGGGCTTTGGTGAACACTGAAGCTTTCTTT.